The present TCR beta chain was sequenced within a study of T cell repertoires in cytomegalovirus infection. Study in general: Selected CMV epitopes included recently identified HLA-C-restricted ones as well as well-studied HLA-B-restricted ones. Evidence of both CMV infection and a matching HLA type came from public TCR beta signatures.

MiXCR was run by TCRdb on the reads, yielding one entry per CDR3 protein. The data hold roughly 730,000 distinct CDR3 sequences, with around 32% observed a single time. Study-level points and caveats: Ex vivo, HLA-C-restricted CMV-specific TCR beta clonotypes prevailed over the rest of the response.

V lost 6 bases and J lost 0; bases outside the gene matches: 5. The CDR3 is made up of 15 amino acids. CDR1 is SGHVS and CDR2 is FNYEAQ in the germline V gene. Remarks on this clonotype: Its antigen is unknown.

The clonotype originates from a human donor in good health (CMV status not recorded). Some clones in this sample may be carry-over from other donors' samples. This chain uses TRBV7-6 with TRBJ2-5; 9 nucleotides line up with TRBD1. Specimen: cultured PBMCs, collected from culture after CMV antigen stimulation. The CDR3 DNA sequence: TGTGCCAGCAGTCGACAGGGGGGTGACCAAGAGACCCAGTACTTC. Protein: CASSRQGGDQETQYF.